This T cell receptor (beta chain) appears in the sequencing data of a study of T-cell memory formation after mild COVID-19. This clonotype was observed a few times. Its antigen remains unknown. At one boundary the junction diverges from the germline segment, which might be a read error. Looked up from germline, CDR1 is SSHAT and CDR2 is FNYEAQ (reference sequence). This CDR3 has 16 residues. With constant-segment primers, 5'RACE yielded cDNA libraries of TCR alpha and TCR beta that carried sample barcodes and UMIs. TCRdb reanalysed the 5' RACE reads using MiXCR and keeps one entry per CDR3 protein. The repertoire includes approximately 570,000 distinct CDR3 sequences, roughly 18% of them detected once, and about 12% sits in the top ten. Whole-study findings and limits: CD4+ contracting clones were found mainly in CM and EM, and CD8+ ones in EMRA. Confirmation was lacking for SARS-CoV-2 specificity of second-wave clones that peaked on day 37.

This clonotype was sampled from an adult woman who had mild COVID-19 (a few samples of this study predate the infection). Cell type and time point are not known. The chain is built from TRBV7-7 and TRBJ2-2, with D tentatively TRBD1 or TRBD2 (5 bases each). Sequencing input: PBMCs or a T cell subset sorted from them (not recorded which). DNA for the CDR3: TGTGCTAGCAGCCCGTCGGGGCGGCAGAACACCGGGGAGCTGTTTTTT. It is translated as CASSPSGRQNTGELFF.